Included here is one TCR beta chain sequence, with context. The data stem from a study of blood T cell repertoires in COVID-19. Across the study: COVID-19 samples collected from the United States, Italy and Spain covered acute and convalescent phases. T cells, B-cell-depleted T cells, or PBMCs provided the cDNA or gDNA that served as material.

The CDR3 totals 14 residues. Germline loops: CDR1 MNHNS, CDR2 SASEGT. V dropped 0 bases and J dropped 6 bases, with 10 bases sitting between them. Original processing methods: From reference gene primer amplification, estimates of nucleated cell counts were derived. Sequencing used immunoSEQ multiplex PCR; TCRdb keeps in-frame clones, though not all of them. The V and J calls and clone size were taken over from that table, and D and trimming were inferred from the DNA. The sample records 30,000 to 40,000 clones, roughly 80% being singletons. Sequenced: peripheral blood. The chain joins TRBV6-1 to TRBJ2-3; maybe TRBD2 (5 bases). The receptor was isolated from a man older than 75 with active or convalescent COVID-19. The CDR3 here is CASSEAGGWDTQYF. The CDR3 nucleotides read TGTGCCAGCAGTGAAGCTGGAGGTTGGGATACGCAGTATTTT.